This T cell receptor beta chain was sequenced for a study of blood T cells in healthy people across ages (dated by TCRdb to 2014 to 2015). Regarding the complete study: In model experiments, roughly one uniquely barcoded TCR beta cDNA molecule per two T cells was captured by template switching. The study measured age-related changes in TCR beta repertoire diversity using deep sequencing normalized with unique cDNA molecular identifiers. The donors were split into four age groups: young (average about 15 years), middle-aged (about 40), aged (62) and long-lived (roughly 80). To avoid experimental bias, donors of different ages were randomly spread across the sequencing lanes. Two additional independent replicas of 1 million unique cDNA reads from the same blood draw were analyzed for two donors (one aged 18 to 30 and one aged 80 or older).

Library preparation employed 5' RACE. Sequencing used an Illumina HiSeq 2500. The second PCR ran for roughly 7 to 12 cycles and used a J-beta primer mix along with a sample-barcoded 5' primer. A template-switch 5' adaptor carrying 12 random nucleotides introduced a unique molecular identifier onto each TCR beta cDNA molecule. At least 2.5 million CDR3-containing paired-end reads were obtained from each sample. First-strand cDNA synthesis was performed from all RNA using the Mint cDNA synthesis kit, with priming by a TRBC-specific oligonucleotide. Following uracil-DNA glycosylase treatment, all cDNA underwent a first 18-cycle PCR with the universal primers M1SS and BC2_uni_R. Regarding the original processing steps: Each sample was normalized by randomly selecting 1 million high-quality reads, each carrying a distinct molecular identifier. Instead of being binned into consensus sequences, reads with shared molecular identifiers were discarded. MiTCR, run with a Q25 quality threshold and the strictest error-elimination algorithm, handled CDR3 identification, clonotype clustering and error correction. A nonparametric unseen species model with Euler transformation was used to estimate lower-bound total TCR beta diversity. The raw public data were reprocessed by TCRdb itself: fastp quality trimming at Q25, MiXCR clonotype calling, in-frame beta chains only. Merged by CDR3 protein, the rows form single entries marked with the most common genes and DNA. For this entry, the V and J calls and clone size follow TCRdb and not the study's own pipeline. The sample table holds around 710,000 distinct CDR3 sequences, of which about 40% were seen once. In total, the top ten clones hold about 20% of the sample.

About this clonotype itself: Its antigen specificity is not known. The input lacks base qualities; no much larger clone sits a single base away.

The CDR3 runs 16 residues from the cysteine to the phenylalanine. Kept here is only the CDR3 DNA, which spans 48 bases and is read in frame from base 1. From the germline V gene, CDR1 is SGHTA and CDR2 is FQGNSA. Trimming costs V 0 bases and J 0 bases, and their ends lie 10 bases apart. The donors were some 39 Caucasian individuals from Russia, aged 6 to 90 years, who were systemically healthy. Each donor gave roughly 9 milliliters of peripheral blood, drawn into EDTA-treated Vacutainer tubes. Ficoll-Paque density-gradient centrifugation was used to isolate PBMCs, with at least 6.5 million per sample. Trizol reagent was used to extract total RNA from PBMCs, with at least 6 micrograms per sample. For every donor, an aliquot of PBMCs went through flow cytometry to measure the percentages of naive CD45RAhigh/CD27high T cells. Study-wide conclusions, independent of this receptor: Compared with the aged group, more naive CD4+ T cells, fewer expanded clones and increased TCR diversity were shown by the long-lived group, suggesting age selection. Since profiling was done on bulk unsorted PBMCs, naive and antigen-experienced compartments could not be conclusively compared. Observed TCR beta diversity per million T cells fell roughly linearly with age, and a significant reduction was already apparent by age around 40. The CMV infection status of donors was not known, potentially confounding age-related changes in expanded clonotypes. Estimates of total diversity based on one million sequenced T cells were considered lower bounds and underestimates. A strong correlation was found between observed TCR beta diversity and the percentage of naive T cells measured by flow cytometry.

Sequenced material: blood. The chain uses TRBV7-2 and TRBJ2-3; the D gene is not confidently resolved. The receptor was isolated from a woman aged 55-70 years in good health. The CDR3 protein: CASSLAVRTSTDTQYF. Here is the DNA: TGTGCCAGCAGCTTAGCCGTGCGGACCAGCACAGATACGCAGTATTTT.